The 30 T cell receptor beta chains in this list originate from one sample, sequenced in a study of T cells in Graves' hyperthyroidism and ophthalmopathy. RNA transcripts provided the source from which TCR beta CDR3 regions were amplified. Carried out on the TCR CDR3, a first-round RT-PCR used the HTBI primer set. MiXCR was run by TCRdb on the multiplex PCR reads, yielding one entry per CDR3 protein. The repertoire consists of about 740,000 distinct CDR3 sequences, with around 15% occurring once and the leading ten covering 10% to 13%. Sequencing input: blood. The source is a woman between 18 and 30 years old with Graves' hyperthyroidism.

This clonotype appeared many times. The genes are TRBV30 and TRBJ1-1; 7 bases map to TRBD1. The CDR3 length is 13 residues. J was trimmed by 3 bases and V by 4 bases; bases with no gene match: 5. The germline gives CDR1 GTSNPN, CDR2 SVGIG (reference sequence). The CDR3 DNA sequence: TGTGCCTGGACTCAGGGGGGGCACACTGAAGCTTTCTTT. Translating gives CAWTQGGHTEAFF.

This clonotype has only a few counts. The chain employs TRBV4-1 and TRBJ1-1; maybe TRBD1 (5 bases). This CDR3 contains 15 residues. The V gene lost 0 bases and the J gene lost 4 bases, with 12 bases spanning the gap. Germline lookup yields CDR1 MGHRA and CDR2 YSYEKL. CDR3 DNA sequence: TGCGCCAGCAGCCAAGAGGGGGGGGGAGTCACTGAAGCTTTCTTT. It is translated as CASSQEGGGVTEAFF.

The V and J genes are TRBV7-8 and TRBJ1-2; no definite D call. CDR1 and CDR2 from the germline V gene are SGHVS and FQNEAQ. The CDR3 runs 14 residues. V lost 0 bases to trimming and J lost 7 bases, with 12 bases between them. In DNA, the CDR3 is TGTGCCAGCAGCTTAGCCCCCGGGAGTCGTGGCTACACCTTC. This codes for CASSLAPGSRGYTF.

This clonotype has at least ten counts. This chain connects TRBV2 to TRBJ1-1, with 9 positions matching TRBD1. Germline lookup yields CDR1 SNHLY and CDR2 FYNNEI. The CDR3 spans 13 residues. The J segment lost 0 bases and the V segment lost 11 bases, leaving 4 bases of the junction unmatched. The CDR3 DNA sequence: TGTGCCGGAGGGACAGGGTTGAACACTGAAGCTTTCTTT. This encodes CAGGTGLNTEAFF.

This clonotype has only a few counts. This chain uses TRBV5-4 with TRBJ2-1, with 8 bases fitting TRBD2. Trimming removed 1 base from V and 10 bases from J; junction bases left unmatched: 10. From germline, CDR1 is SGHNT and CDR2 YYREEE (reference sequence). The CDR3 extends over 15 amino acids. Written as DNA, the CDR3 is TGTGCCAGCAGCTTGATCGGGGCTAGCGGGCCAGAGCAGTTCTTC. It encodes CASSLIGASGPEQFF.

This clonotype has just a few counts. The V and J genes are TRBV27 and TRBJ2-7, with D uncertain. The germline V and J ends were trimmed by 2 bases and 3 bases, with 17 bases remaining between them. Germline V gives CDR1 MNHEY, CDR2 SMNVEV (reference sequence). CDR3 length equals 16 residues. As DNA, the CDR3 is TGTGCCAGCAGTTTAAGTGCCCCGGCTCGGCTCTACGAGCAGTACTTC. Encoded protein: CASSLSAPARLYEQYF.

The V gene is TRBV10-3, the J gene TRBJ2-2; TRBD1 matches 12 bases. The junction had 6 bases not matched to a gene; V was cut back by 6 bases and J by 7 bases. Germline V CDR1 and CDR2: ENHRY, SYGVKD. This CDR3 is built from 15 residues. The chain's CDR3 is CAISPGQGAFGELFF. The CDR3 coding sequence is TGTGCCATCAGCCCGGGACAGGGGGCTTTCGGGGAGCTGTTTTTT.

This clonotype was detected a few times. The V gene is TRBV19, the J gene TRBJ2-4; D is uncertain. V lost 5 bases and J 0 bases, leaving 14 bases between the germline ends. The CDR3 totals 16 residues. Germline lookup yields CDR1 LNHDA and CDR2 SQIVND (reference sequence). The CDR3 spells CASSRLGRLAKNIQYF. The CDR3 DNA reads as TGTGCCAGTAGTCGCCTAGGGCGCCTAGCCAAAAACATTCAGTACTTC.

This clonotype was recorded many times. V is TRBV29-1 and J is TRBJ2-7, with 7 bases identical to TRBD1. Germline V gives CDR1 SQVTM, CDR2 ANQGSEA. The CDR3 is 16 residues long. V shed 3 bases and J 3 bases; nucleotides not matched to a gene: 14. CDR3 nucleotide sequence: TGCAGCGTTGAGGGTGGGGGTACAGGGGTCGACTACGAGCAGTACTTC. Its protein product is CSVEGGGTGVDYEQYF.

The chain has TRBV7-2 and TRBJ2-5, with a weak D call TRBD1 (5 bases). The CDR3 loop spans 15 amino acids. Trimming took 4 bases from V and 3 from J, leaving 15 bases between them. Germline values: CDR1 SGHTA, CDR2 FQGNSA. DNA of the CDR3: TGTGCCAGCAGCTGGTCGGGCAGGGTGGAAGAGACCCAGTACTTC. As protein: CASSWSGRVEETQYF.

The J gene is TRBJ2-1, the V gene TRBV24-1; D unclear. The V end was cut by 1 base, the J end by 4 bases, with 13 bases between. Per germline, CDR1 KGHDR and CDR2 SFDVKD. CDR3 length: 16 amino acids. CDR3 sequence reads: CATSDFSGVGYNEQFF. CDR3 coding DNA: TGTGCCACCAGTGATTTTTCAGGAGTGGGGTACAATGAGCAGTTCTTC.

The table lists this clonotype with many counts. This rearrangement joins TRBV13 to TRBJ1-1, with a possible D match to TRBD1 (5 bases). This CDR3 has 11 amino acids. Deletions cut 10 bases from V and 4 bases from J, with 10 bases between. CDR1 and CDR2 from the germline V gene are PRHDT and FYEKMQ (reference sequence). The CDR3, as DNA: TGTGCCACGGAGGGACCCACTGAAGCTTTCTTT. Amino acids: CATEGPTEAFF.

This clonotype was recorded many times. The CDR3 bases are TGTGCCAGCAGTCGACCGGGGCTGGTTGAAGAGACCCAGTACTTC. Translating it yields CASSRPGLVEETQYF. The gene calls are TRBV28 and TRBJ2-5; TRBD1 or TRBD2 may be the D gene (5 bases each). V lost 5 bases, J lost 3 bases, and 16 bases lay in between. Germline V gives CDR1 MDHEN, CDR2 SYDVKM. This CDR3 comprises 15 residues.

This clonotype was observed at least ten times. V and J are TRBV5-6 and TRBJ2-7; a weak D match, TRBD1 (6 bases). This CDR3 has 12 amino acids. Trimming cost V 6 bases and J 7 bases, with 14 bases left between them. Germline V gene data show CDR1 as SGHDT and CDR2 as YYEEEE. This CDR3 reads CASNTGLGEQYF. CDR3 coding DNA: TGTGCCAGCAATACAGGGCTAGGGGAGCAGTACTTC.

This clonotype was counted ten times or more. The CDR3 coding sequence is TGTGCCAGCAGTTTAGAAACAGGGCAAGAGGGCTACACCTTC. It encodes CASSLETGQEGYTF. The V gene is TRBV28, the J gene TRBJ1-2; perhaps TRBD1 as D (6 bases). The CDR3 loop spans 14 amino acids. Germline lookup yields CDR1 MDHEN and CDR2 SYDVKM. V lost 2 bases and J 8 bases, leaving 15 bases between the germline ends.

The gene calls are TRBV7-9 and TRBJ2-3; the match to TRBD2 covers 14 bases. The ends lost 6 bases at V and 0 bases at J; junction bases unmatched: 14. The CDR3 covers 20 residues. Germline CDR1 and CDR2: SEHNR and FQNEAQ (reference sequence). The CDR3 reads CASRPFPRLAGGSSTDTQYF. CDR3 coding DNA: TGTGCCAGCAGACCGTTCCCAAGACTAGCGGGAGGGAGTAGCACAGATACGCAGTATTTT.

This clonotype came up many times. The rearrangement joins TRBV27 to TRBJ2-1, with D unclear. The CDR3 loop spans 14 amino acids. Germline lookup yields CDR1 MNHEY and CDR2 SMNVEV (reference sequence). V was pared by 3 bases and J by 6 bases, with 12 bases between. CDR3 region: CASSFYGPSNEQFF. The CDR3 DNA reads TGTGCCAGCAGTTTCTACGGACCTTCCAATGAGCAGTTCTTC.

This chain links TRBV20-1 with TRBJ1-5; perhaps TRBD1 as D (6 bases). The CDR3 is made up of 12 amino acids. The ends were cut back, 5 bases at V and 9 bases at J, with 14 bases in the middle. The germline V gene has CDR1 DFQATT and CDR2 SNEGSKA (reference sequence). The CDR3 here is CSALGGAWPQHF. The CDR3 DNA sequence: TGCAGTGCTTTAGGGGGGGCTTGGCCCCAGCATTTT.

In its sample, this clonotype was seen many times. V usage is TRBV4-2 and J usage is TRBJ1-1; D gene ambiguous. This CDR3 has 15 amino acids. V shed 0 bases and J shed 0 bases, with 8 bases lying between them. Germline V gene sequence: CDR1 LGHNA, CDR2 YNFKEQ. CDR3 bases: TGTGCCAGCAGCCAAGATGGAAACATGAACACTGAAGCTTTCTTT. Protein: CASSQDGNMNTEAFF.

This rearrangement joins TRBV4-1 to TRBJ2-3; 8 bases match TRBD2. Trimming cost V 0 bases and J 6 bases; bases outside gene matches: 11. The CDR3 has 17 amino acids. Per the germline V gene, CDR1 is MGHRA and CDR2 is YSYEKL. The CDR3 sequence: CASSQDLEREIADTQYF. Written as DNA, the CDR3 is TGCGCCAGCAGCCAAGATCTGGAGCGGGAGATAGCGGATACGCAGTATTTT.

This clonotype was recorded many times. This chain connects TRBV5-8 to TRBJ2-7; the D gene is possibly TRBD1 (6 bases). This CDR3 has 14 amino acids. The V gene's germline CDR1 is SGHTS and CDR2 YDEGEE. Trimming shortened V by 2 bases and J by 2 bases, and 11 bases separated the two germline ends. The CDR3 DNA is TGTGCCAGCAGCTTCGAAAAGGGGGCCTACGAGCAGTACTTC. Translated, it gives CASSFEKGAYEQYF. Full variable domain (rest looked up from reference TRBV5-8 and TRBJ2-7): EAGVTQSPTHLIKTRGQQATLRCSPISGHTSVYWYQQALGLGLQFLLWYDEGEERNRGNFPPRFSGRQFPNYSSELNVNALELEDSALYLCASSFEKGAYEQYFGPGTRLTVT.

J is TRBJ2-1 and V is TRBV10-1; 13 nucleotides line up with TRBD2. This CDR3 comprises 19 residues. V was clipped by 2 bases and J by 1 base; unmatched bases: 8. CDR1 and CDR2 from the germline V gene are WNHNN and SYGVQD (reference sequence). Written as DNA, the CDR3 is TGCGCCAGCAGTGAGACCGGACTAGCGGGAGTTGGTTCCTACAATGAGCAGTTCTTC. This sequence encodes CASSETGLAGVGSYNEQFF.

In its sample, this clonotype was seen many times. V is TRBV7-8 and J is TRBJ2-7; 11 bases map to TRBD1. Trimming cost V 6 bases and J 2 bases; bases outside gene matches: 6. The CDR3 is 15 residues long. Germline assignment: CDR1 SGHVS and CDR2 FQNEAQ. CDR3 sequence: CASSYPGQGAYEQYF. The CDR3 DNA reads as TGTGCCAGCAGTTACCCGGGACAGGGGGCCTACGAGCAGTACTTC.

This clonotype has a handful of counts. CDR3 nucleotides: TGTGCCAGCAGCCCCGACAGGGACAATTCACCCCTCCACTTT. Its protein is CASSPDRDNSPLHF. This rearrangement joins TRBV7-9 to TRBJ1-6; 7 bases are a match to TRBD1. The V gene end was trimmed by 5 bases and the J gene end by 7 bases; junction bases not matched to a gene: 5. Germline CDR1 is SEHNR and CDR2 is FQNEAQ (reference sequence). This CDR3 has 14 amino acids.

This clonotype showed up many times. This chain uses TRBV18 with TRBJ2-1, with TRBD2 as a possible D gene (6 bases). V was trimmed by 1 base and J by 9 bases, leaving 19 bases between them. This CDR3 has 16 amino acids. Germline CDR1 reads KGHSH; CDR2 reads LQKENI. The CDR3 DNA sequence: TGTGCCAGCTCACCACTATCTGTTAGGACTACCGGTGAGCAGTTCTTC. It translates to CASSPLSVRTTGEQFF.

This clonotype was counted a few times. The genes are TRBV24-1 and TRBJ1-2; D not certain. Trimming took 3 bases from V and 2 from J, leaving 15 bases between them. From germline, CDR1 is KGHDR and CDR2 SFDVKD. This CDR3 region has 16 residues. In DNA, the CDR3 is TGTGCCACCAGTGATGGATCGGGATTTTCAAACTATGGCTACACCTTC. Its translation: CATSDGSGFSNYGYTF.

This clonotype has only a few counts. The V call is TRBV29-1, the J call TRBJ1-5; D is ambiguous. The CDR3 runs 12 residues. With 6 bases removed from V and 3 bases from J, the gap between germline ends came to 9 bases. In germline, CDR1 is SQVTM, CDR2 ANQGSEA. The CDR3, as DNA: TGCAGCGTCGACCAGATCAATCAGCCCCAGCATTTT. Its translation: CSVDQINQPQHF.

This clonotype was counted at least ten times. The CDR3 reads CAWGTSGRTEQYF. The CDR3 nucleotides are TGTGCCTGGGGGACTAGCGGGAGGACCGAGCAGTACTTC. The chain recombines TRBV30 with TRBJ2-7, with 15 nucleotides matching TRBD2. CDR1 is GTSNPN and CDR2 is SVGIG in the germline V gene (reference sequence). Trimming at V came to 5 bases and at J to 6 bases, leaving 2 bases not matched to a gene. This CDR3 spans 13 amino acids.

This clonotype has a count of ten or more. The chain joins TRBV24-1 to TRBJ2-3; D call uncertain. CDR1 and CDR2 from the germline V gene are KGHDR and SFDVKD. The CDR3 length is 15 residues. The V gene lost 4 bases and the J gene lost 3 bases, with 13 bases spanning the gap. CDR3 residues: CATSDPAMRTDTQYF. The CDR3 coding sequence is TGTGCCACCAGTGACCCTGCCATGAGGACAGATACGCAGTATTTT.

Notes on this clonotype: A read error is possible here, since a much larger clone lies one base away. This sequence joins TRBV24-1 and TRBJ2-5, with 11 bases identical to TRBD2. The CDR3 runs 16 residues. In germline, CDR1 is KGHDR, CDR2 SFDVKD. J lost 9 bases, V lost 7 bases, and 15 bases had no gene match. This chain's CDR3 is CATRDTTSGSTPPQYF. DNA of the CDR3: TGTGCCACCAGGGACACAACTAGCGGGAGCACCCCCCCCCAGTACTTC.